Listed below are T cell receptor beta chains from one sample, sequenced in a study of control samples from healthy donors and cancer patients. The protocol was immunoSEQ multiplex PCR, while the TCRdb copy is restricted to in-frame clones and leaves out a portion. The sample lists about 120,000 clones, approximately 88% occurring once. Sequencing was done on a sample of blood. The receptor source for this set is a middle-aged man in good health. The CDR3 runs from the conserved cysteine through the conserved F or W. The order of the fields is D gene, V gene, J gene, CDR3 protein. A D gene is named only where the DNA matches it firmly.

-,TRBV2,TRBJ1-5,CASSEGTLQPQHF
TRBD2,TRBV5-4,TRBJ2-7,CASSSLEGGGARQYEQYF
-,TRBV5-1,TRBJ1-6,CASSPRSSYNSPLHF
TRBD2,TRBV13,TRBJ2-7,CASSSFTLAGGPEQYF
-,TRBV4-3,TRBJ1-1,CASSQESRLNTEAFF
-,TRBV14,TRBJ1-1,CASSQDRVRMNTEAFF
TRBD1,TRBV6-5,TRBJ2-7,CASSYRAGGIYEQYF
-,TRBV30,TRBJ1-5,CAWSSHGSSLSNQPQHF
-,TRBV10-1,TRBJ2-7,CASSEGRGASYEQYF
-,TRBV3-1/TRBV3-2,TRBJ1-1,CASSQTQEEAFF
-,TRBV7-9,TRBJ1-2,CASKLNSGPYGYTF
TRBD2,TRBV5-8,TRBJ2-5,CASTRGNRGGEETQYF
-,TRBV9,TRBJ1-6,CASSTRDYNSPLHF
-,TRBV5-8,TRBJ1-3,CASSSQGNTIYF
-,TRBV11-2,TRBJ1-1,CASSRDRRTEAFF
-,TRBV20-1,TRBJ1-2,CSASGQADYGYTF
-,TRBV3-1/TRBV3-2,TRBJ1-1,CASKWDGNTEAFF
-,TRBV20-1,TRBJ1-1,CSASMEGLNTEAFF
-,TRBV10-3,TRBJ1-2,CAISDGRYGYTF
-,TRBV7-9,TRBJ2-1,CASSPGQNEQFF
-,TRBV13,TRBJ1-4,CASRRTNEKLFF
-,TRBV29-1,TRBJ2-7,CSVLRVQYF
TRBD1,TRBV5-6,TRBJ1-6,CASSLTDRPISPLHF
TRBD1,TRBV30,TRBJ1-3,CAWIRQGASGNTIYF
TRBD2,TRBV30,TRBJ2-7,CAWSHAGGRYEQYF
-,TRBV6-5,TRBJ2-2,CASSPRRGGTGELFF
-,TRBV16,TRBJ1-1,CASSQETTNTEAFF
TRBD2,TRBV3-1/TRBV3-2,TRBJ2-1,CASSRLAVANEQFF
-,TRBV6-6,TRBJ1-2,CASTLEGGGYGYTF
TRBD2,TRBV5-4,TRBJ2-3,CASSPPGTSGGNTDTQYF
-,TRBV21-1,TRBJ2-7,CASSNGGPGQGDEQYF
TRBD1,TRBV5-1,TRBJ2-6,CASSTLGQGASGANVLTF
-,TRBV6-5,TRBJ2-3,CASGGRGGTDTQYF
-,TRBV2,TRBJ2-7,CASSGGYEQYF
-,TRBV6-5,TRBJ2-2,CASSYSNSGTGELFF
TRBD1,TRBV4-1,TRBJ2-7,CASSQGQGGEQYF
-,TRBV19,TRBJ2-7,CASSIGGTAYEQYF